This T cell receptor (beta chain) appears in the sequencing data of a study of CXCR3-negative and CXCR3-positive naive CD8 T cells (dated by TCRdb to between 2019 and 2020). Regarding the complete study: In total, 130 million or so TRB reads were obtained, which works out to roughly 1.5 +/- 0.3 million reads per library. Diversity and physicochemical repertoire analyses covered eleven to twelve donors pooled from two independent experiments. The TRBV-TRBJ cluster analysis covered naive subsets from 5 donors and memory cells from 3 donors.

CDR1 and CDR2, looked up from the germline V gene (reference sequence), are SGHKS and YYEKEE. Measured from the cysteine to the phenylalanine, the CDR3 is 15 residues long. No DNA was logged. Sequenced on a NextSeq 550. The Human TCR Profiling Kit (MiLaboratory) was used to prepare UMI-labeled 5' RACE TRB cDNA libraries. cDNA synthesis used the entire amount of extracted RNA, and PCR amplification then used the entire amount of cDNA produced. Libraries were prepared in parallel using an identical number of PCR cycles. Concerning the study's data processing: MIGEC and MiXCR extracted about 53,000 +/- 10,000 unique UMI-labeled TRB cDNA molecules per library, requiring at least two reads per UMI. On average, each library contained approximately 40,000 +/- 10,000 functional in-frame TRB CDR3 nucleotide clonotypes without stop codons. Diversity metrics, including normalized Shannon-Wiener and Chao1, were computed in VDJtools after downsampling to 5000 UMI-labeled TRB molecules per sample. Clonotype-size-weighted physicochemical properties of the central five CDR3 residues (interaction energy, strength, volume and Kidera factor 4) were computed in VDJtools. TCRdb reprocessed the reads; each CDR3 protein sequence makes one entry, and DNA is unavailable. These V and J calls derive from TCRdb rather than the authors' analysis. The table kept for this sample lists about 90,000 distinct CDR3 sequences. Clones ranked in the top ten supply 0.75% to 0.95% of the sample.

General conclusions and limits of the study: Comparably high repertoire diversity was found in both naive subsets, whereas much lower repertoire diversity was found in memory CD8+ T cells. Because CXCR3 expression was partially decreased after cryopreservation, freshly isolated PBMCs were used for most assays. TRBV-TRBJ usage was similar between naive CXCR3-negative and CXCR3-positive cells from the same donor, while memory cells showed distinct patterns. TRB CDR3s from CXCR3-positive naive cells showed higher hydrophobicity (lower Kidera factor 4), lower energy, and higher strength and volume indices than CXCR3-negative naive cells. Because surface CD5, which is linked to self-reactivity in mice, was comparable between the naive subsets, TCR interaction strength was also inferred from TRB CDR3 physicochemical properties.

For each CD8+ T cell subset, flow sorting was done in triplicate, and roughly 320,000 cells per subset went directly into RLT lysis buffer. To keep memory contaminants out, a stringent definition of naive CD8+ T cells was applied: CD45RO-CCR7+CD27+CD95-. Peripheral blood mononuclear cells were isolated from buffy coats using standard density gradient centrifugation. A FACSAria III was used to flow-sort naive CD8+ T cells into CXCR3-negative and CXCR3-positive populations. Total RNA was extracted from sorted cells using an RNeasy Mini Kit. For this clonotype: There is no known antigen for this receptor.

The chain uses TRBV5-5 and TRBJ1-1; as DNA is missing, the TRBD1 call by TCRdb cannot be tested. Sequencing was carried out using naive CXCR3+ CD8+ T cells from blood. The cell subset or site label, as the study defines it: CD45RO-CCR7+CD27+CD95- naive CD8+ T cells expressing CXCR3 (TNR3+). This TCR was sampled from a human donor in good health. Some clones in this sample may be carry-over from other donors' samples. The CDR3 reads as follows: CASSFYPGYNTEAFF.